These 13 T cell receptor beta chains were all obtained from the same sample, sequenced in a study of regulatory dendritic cells for organ transplantation. Clones were sequenced by immunoSEQ multiplex PCR, and TCRdb holds only the in-frame ones, with some missing. This table holds 20,000 to 25,000 clones, roughly 69% found once. The sample taken for sequencing was memory CD4+ T cells from blood. Sample subset: CD45RO+ memory T cells. The receptors shown here come from a human donor in good health.

This chain joins TRBV5-6 and TRBJ1-1; 7 bases match TRBD1. CDR3 size: 13 residues. The junction had 6 bases not matched to a gene; V was cut back by 6 bases and J by 4 bases. Germline lookup yields CDR1 SGHDT and CDR2 YYEEEE. This CDR3 reads CASKEGAVTEAFF. As DNA, the CDR3 is TGTGCCAGCAAGGAGGGGGCGGTCACTGAAGCTTTCTTT.

The CDR3 loop reads CASSPSWDFKPYNSPLHF. The DNA of the CDR3 is TGTGCCAGCTCACCATCGTGGGACTTTAAACCTTATAATTCACCCCTCCACTTT. The rearrangement joins TRBV18 to TRBJ1-6; weak D call: TRBD1 (5 bases). Germline loops: CDR1 KGHSH, CDR2 LQKENI. This CDR3 is built from 18 residues. V lost 2 bases and J lost 4, with 18 bases in between.

This clone was picked up a small number of times. This chain connects TRBV7-2 to TRBJ1-1; the D is unclear. The CDR3 has 13 amino acids. The V gene lost 2 bases and the J gene lost 1 base, with 5 bases spanning the gap. CDR1 is SGHTA and CDR2 is FQGNSA in the germline V gene. CDR3 amino acids: CASSLNRNTEAFF. CDR3 nucleotides: TGTGCCAGCAGCTTAAACAGGAACACTGAAGCTTTCTTT.

To note about this clone: Compared with germline, one end of the junction differs, possibly owing to a read error. The chain carries TRBV29-1 and TRBJ2-6; the D gene is possibly TRBD1 (5 bases). The CDR3 has 14 residues. Germline CDR1 SQVTM, CDR2 ANQGSEA. The CDR3 sequence is CSVEDSSGANVLTF. CDR3 nucleotide sequence: TGCAGCGTCGAAGACAGCTCTGGGGCCAACGTCCTGACTTTC.

The chain is built from TRBV6-6 and TRBJ2-7; D perhaps matches TRBD2 (6 bases). This CDR3 is 13 amino acids long. Germline V gene data show CDR1 as MNHNY and CDR2 as SVGAGI (reference sequence). V lost 8 bases, J lost 6 bases, and 17 bases lay in between. The CDR3 is CASVAGGGVEQYF. DNA for the CDR3: TGTGCCAGCGTGGCCGGGGGAGGTGTCGAGCAGTACTTC.

This clone is a singleton in its sample. This chain joins TRBV11-2 and TRBJ2-3, with TRBD2 as a possible D gene (5 bases). CDR1 is SGHAT, CDR2 FQNNGV, per germline. The CDR3 runs to 16 residues. V was trimmed by 1 base and J by 0 bases, leaving 11 bases between them. In DNA, the CDR3 is TGTGCCAGCAGCTTAGGTGCGGGCCCCAGCACAGATACGCAGTATTTT. Protein: CASSLGAGPSTDTQYF.

The genes are TRBV5-1 and TRBJ2-7, with 12 bases that match TRBD2. V gave up 4 bases and J gave up 2 bases; unmatched junction bases: 7. CDR1 and CDR2 (germline): SGHRS, YFSETQ. The CDR3 covers 16 residues. CDR3 in amino acids: CASSRTLAGGAYEQYF. CDR3 coding DNA: TGCGCCAGCAGCCGGACCCTAGCGGGGGGGGCCTACGAGCAGTACTTC.

The V and J genes are TRBV28 and TRBJ2-7; D call uncertain. The germline V gene encodes CDR1 MDHEN and CDR2 SYDVKM. The V and J ends lost 3 bases and 3 bases respectively, with 9 bases between them. This CDR3 spans 13 amino acids. Here the CDR3 DNA reads TGTGCCAGCAGTTTGGGCACCTTCTACGAGCAGTACTTC. As protein: CASSLGTFYEQYF.

The chain is built from TRBV7-2 and TRBJ2-1, with D maybe TRBD2 (6 bases). Germline V gene lookup returns CDR1 SGHTA and CDR2 FQGNSA. CDR3 length equals 14 residues. Deletions cut 0 bases from V and 7 bases from J, with 10 bases between. CDR3 nucleotides: TGTGCCAGCAGCTTAGCCACTAGCACGAATGAGCAGTTCTTC. This gives the protein CASSLATSTNEQFF.

V is TRBV28 and J is TRBJ1-1; 12 nucleotides line up with TRBD1. Germline loops: CDR1 MDHEN, CDR2 SYDVKM. The CDR3 covers 14 residues. Losses at the gene ends were 7 bases for V and 6 bases for J; bases not matched to a gene: 6. This chain's CDR3 is CASTGQGASAEAFF. The CDR3 nucleotides read TGTGCCAGCACGGGACAGGGGGCGTCAGCTGAAGCTTTCTTT. The whole variable domain, remainder taken from reference TRBV28 and TRBJ1-1, is DVKVTQSSRYLVKRTGEKVFLECVQDMDHENMFWYRQDPGLGLRLIYFSYDVKMKEKGDIPEGYSVSREKKERFSLILESASTNQTSMYLCASTGQGASAEAFFGQGTRLTVV.

This clone was seen only once. This sequence joins TRBV5-4 and TRBJ1-4; D ambiguous. Trimming took off 0 bases at V and 0 bases at J, with 9 bases between the two ends. The CDR3 runs 16 residues. Germline values: CDR1 SGHNT, CDR2 YYREEE (reference sequence). CDR3 sequence: CASSLGAFATNEKLFF. CDR3 nucleotide sequence: TGTGCCAGCAGCTTGGGGGCTTTTGCAACTAATGAAAAACTGTTTTTT.

The sample holds one count of this clone. This sequence joins TRBV29-1 and TRBJ1-1, with a weak D call TRBD1 (5 bases). The V end lost 8 bases, the J end lost 0 bases, and 13 bases lay between the germline ends. The CDR3 extends over 13 amino acids. In germline, CDR1 is SQVTM, CDR2 ANQGSEA. In DNA, the CDR3 is TGCAGCTGTGCAAGGGGTATGAACACTGAAGCTTTCTTT. This translates into CSCARGMNTEAFF.

The J gene is TRBJ2-1, the V gene TRBV7-9; 8 bases are shared with TRBD2. CDR3 length: 15 amino acids. V shed 3 bases and J 8 bases; nucleotides not matched to a gene: 9. The V gene's germline CDR1 is SEHNR and CDR2 FQNEAQ (reference sequence). The CDR3 sequence is CASSLSLAEGDEQFF. Written as DNA, the CDR3 is TGTGCCAGCAGCTTGTCACTAGCGGAAGGCGATGAGCAGTTCTTC.